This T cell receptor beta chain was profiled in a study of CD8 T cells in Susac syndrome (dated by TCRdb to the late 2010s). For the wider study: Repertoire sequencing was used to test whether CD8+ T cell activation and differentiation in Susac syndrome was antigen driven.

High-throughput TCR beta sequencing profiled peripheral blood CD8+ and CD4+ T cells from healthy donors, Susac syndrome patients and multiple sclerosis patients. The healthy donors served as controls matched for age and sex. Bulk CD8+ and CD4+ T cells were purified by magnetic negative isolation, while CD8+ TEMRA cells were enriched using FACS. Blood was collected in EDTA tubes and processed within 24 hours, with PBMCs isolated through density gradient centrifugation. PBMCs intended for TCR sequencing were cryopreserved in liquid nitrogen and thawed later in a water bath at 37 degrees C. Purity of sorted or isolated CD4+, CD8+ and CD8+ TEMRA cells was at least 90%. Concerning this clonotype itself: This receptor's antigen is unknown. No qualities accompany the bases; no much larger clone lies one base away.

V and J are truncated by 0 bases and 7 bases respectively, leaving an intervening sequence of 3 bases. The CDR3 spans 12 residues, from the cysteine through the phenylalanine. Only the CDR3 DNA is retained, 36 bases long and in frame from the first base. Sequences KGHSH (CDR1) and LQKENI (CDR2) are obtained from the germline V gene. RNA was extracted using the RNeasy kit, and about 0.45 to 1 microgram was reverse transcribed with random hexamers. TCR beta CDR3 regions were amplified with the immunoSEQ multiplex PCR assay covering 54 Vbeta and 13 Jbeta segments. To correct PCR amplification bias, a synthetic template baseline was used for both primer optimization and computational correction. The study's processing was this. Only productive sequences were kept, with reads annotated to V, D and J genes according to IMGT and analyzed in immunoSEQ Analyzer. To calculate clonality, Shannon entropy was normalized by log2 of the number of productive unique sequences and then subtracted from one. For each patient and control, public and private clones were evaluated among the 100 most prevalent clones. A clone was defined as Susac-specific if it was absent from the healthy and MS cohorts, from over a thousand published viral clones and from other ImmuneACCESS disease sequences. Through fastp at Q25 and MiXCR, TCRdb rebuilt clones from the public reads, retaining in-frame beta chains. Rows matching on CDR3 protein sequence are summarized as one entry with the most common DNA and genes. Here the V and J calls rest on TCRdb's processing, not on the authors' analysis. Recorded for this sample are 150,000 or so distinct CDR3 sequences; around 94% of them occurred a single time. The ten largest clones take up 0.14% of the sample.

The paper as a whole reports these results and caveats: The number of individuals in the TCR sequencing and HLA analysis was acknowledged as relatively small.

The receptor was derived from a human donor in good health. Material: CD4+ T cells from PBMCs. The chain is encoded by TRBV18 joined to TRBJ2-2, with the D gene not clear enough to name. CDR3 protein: CASSPPVGELFF. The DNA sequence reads TGTGCCAGCTCACCACCGGTCGGGGAGCTGTTTTTT.